Sequencing of this TCR beta chain was carried out in a study of cytomegalovirus exposure and HLA in healthy donors. Whole-study findings and limits: By a later analysis, the bulk of CMV-associated TCR beta chains appeared HLA-restricted. The authors judged a highly shared variant cluster likely a sequencing artifact.

PCR used 60 Vbeta primers and 13 Jbeta primers. Clones were sequenced by immunoSEQ multiplex PCR, and TCRdb holds only the in-frame ones, with some missing. The sample has approximately 170,000 clones; approximately 84% are singletons. It was healthy bone marrow donors who served as donors. Regarding this clone: As yet, its antigen is unknown.

J was trimmed by 5 bases and V by 5 bases; bases with no gene match: 12. Germline V CDR1 and CDR2: KGHSH, LQKENI. The CDR3 totals 16 residues. The material sequenced was PBMCs. The TCR originated in a man aged 25-40 years in good health and CMV-seropositive. The chain links TRBV18 to TRBJ1-3; 7 bases agree with TRBD1. The CDR3 region is CASSSTHGTARNTIYF. DNA for the CDR3: TGTGCCAGCTCATCGACCCACGGGACAGCTAGAAACACCATATATTTT.